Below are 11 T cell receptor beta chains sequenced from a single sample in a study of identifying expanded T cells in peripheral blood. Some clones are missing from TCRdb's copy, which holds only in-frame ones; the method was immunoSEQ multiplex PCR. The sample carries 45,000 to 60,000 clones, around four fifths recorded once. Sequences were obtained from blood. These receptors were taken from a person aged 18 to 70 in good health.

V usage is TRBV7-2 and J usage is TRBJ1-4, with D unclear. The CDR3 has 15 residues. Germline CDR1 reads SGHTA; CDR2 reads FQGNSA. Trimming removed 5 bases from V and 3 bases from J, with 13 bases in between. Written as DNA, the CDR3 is TGTGCCAGCAGCCTGATACCCGCCTCTAATGAAAAACTGTTTTTT. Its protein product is CASSLIPASNEKLFF.

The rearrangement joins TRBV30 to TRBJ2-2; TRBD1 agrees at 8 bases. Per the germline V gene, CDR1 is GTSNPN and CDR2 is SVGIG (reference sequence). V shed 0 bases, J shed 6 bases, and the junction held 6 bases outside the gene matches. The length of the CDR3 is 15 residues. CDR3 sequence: CAWSVWGQVAGELFF. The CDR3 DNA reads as TGTGCCTGGAGTGTTTGGGGACAGGTGGCCGGGGAGCTGTTTTTT.

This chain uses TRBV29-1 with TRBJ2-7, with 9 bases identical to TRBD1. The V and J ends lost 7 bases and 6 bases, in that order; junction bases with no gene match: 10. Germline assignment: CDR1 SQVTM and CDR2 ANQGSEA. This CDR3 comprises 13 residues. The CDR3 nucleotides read TGCAGCGGACAACAGGGGGCGACTTCCGAGCAGTACGTC. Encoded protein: CSGQQGATSEQYV.

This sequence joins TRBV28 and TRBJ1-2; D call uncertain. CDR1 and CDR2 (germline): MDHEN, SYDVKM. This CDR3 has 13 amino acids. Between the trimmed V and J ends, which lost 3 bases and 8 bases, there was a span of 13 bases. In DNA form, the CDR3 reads TGTGCCAGCAGTTTTGCTTCGGGTAGAGGCTACACCTTC. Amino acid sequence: CASSFASGRGYTF.

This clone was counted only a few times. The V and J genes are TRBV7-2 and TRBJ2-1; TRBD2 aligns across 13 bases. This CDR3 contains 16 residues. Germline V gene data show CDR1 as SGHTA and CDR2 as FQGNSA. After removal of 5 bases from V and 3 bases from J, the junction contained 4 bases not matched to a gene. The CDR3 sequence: CASSLGTSGNYNEQFF. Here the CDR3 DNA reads TGTGCCAGCAGCCTCGGGACTAGCGGGAACTACAATGAGCAGTTCTTC.

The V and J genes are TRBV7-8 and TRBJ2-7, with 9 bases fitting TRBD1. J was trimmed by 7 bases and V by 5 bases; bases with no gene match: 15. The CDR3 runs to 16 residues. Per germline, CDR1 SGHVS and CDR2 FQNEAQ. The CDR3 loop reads CASSLYRGLGSGEQYF. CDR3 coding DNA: TGTGCCAGCAGCCTATACAGGGGGCTTGGTTCGGGAGAGCAGTACTTC.

The CDR3 is CAISEDLGKTQYF. CDR3 coding DNA: TGTGCCATCAGTGAGGACCTCGGGAAGACCCAGTACTTC. The chain links TRBV10-3 to TRBJ2-5, with D perhaps matching TRBD2 (5 bases). V was pared by 2 bases and J by 6 bases, with 10 bases between. The CDR3 is 13 amino acids. CDR1 and CDR2 (germline): ENHRY, SYGVKD.

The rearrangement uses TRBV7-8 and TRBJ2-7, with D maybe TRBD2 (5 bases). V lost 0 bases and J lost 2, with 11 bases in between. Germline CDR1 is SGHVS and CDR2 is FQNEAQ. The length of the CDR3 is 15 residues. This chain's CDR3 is CASSLATATTYEQYF. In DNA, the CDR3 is TGTGCCAGCAGCTTAGCTACAGCGACTACCTACGAGCAGTACTTC.

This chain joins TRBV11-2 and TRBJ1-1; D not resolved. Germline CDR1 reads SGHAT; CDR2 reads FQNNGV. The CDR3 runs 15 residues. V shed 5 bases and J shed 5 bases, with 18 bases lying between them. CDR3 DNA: TGTGCCAGCAGCCCGAGCTGGCCGGCTGGAACTGAAGCTTTCTTT. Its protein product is CASSPSWPAGTEAFF.

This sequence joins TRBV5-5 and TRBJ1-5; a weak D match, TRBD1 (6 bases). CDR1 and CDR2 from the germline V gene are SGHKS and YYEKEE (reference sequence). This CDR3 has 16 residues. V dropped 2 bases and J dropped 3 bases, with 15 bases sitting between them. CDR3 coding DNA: TGTGCCAGCAGCTTAGGACAGACTCACCCCAATCAGCCCCAGCATTTT. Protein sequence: CASSLGQTHPNQPQHF.

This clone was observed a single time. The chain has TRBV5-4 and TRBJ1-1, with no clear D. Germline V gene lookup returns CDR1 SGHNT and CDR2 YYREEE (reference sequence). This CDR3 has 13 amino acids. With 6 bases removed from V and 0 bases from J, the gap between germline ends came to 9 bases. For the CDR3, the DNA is TGTGCCAGCAAAGGACTCATGAACACTGAAGCTTTCTTT. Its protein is CASKGLMNTEAFF.